What follows are 8 T cell receptor beta chains derived from one specimen sequenced in a study of blood T cell repertoires in COVID-19. TCRdb keeps only in-frame clones here, not all; method: immunoSEQ multiplex PCR. Altogether tens of thousands of clones are present, approximately 89% being singletons, with the ten largest covering roughly 7.1%. The sequencing input was peripheral blood. The receptors here all came from a human donor with acute or convalescent COVID-19. The donor label of this sample is uncertain.

The rearrangement links TRBV4-2 to TRBJ2-5; 15 bases align to TRBD2. This CDR3 comprises 16 residues. V lost 3 bases and J lost 3; bases outside the gene matches: 2. Germline V gene data show CDR1 as LGHNA and CDR2 as YNFKEQ. The CDR3 DNA is TGTGCCAGCAGCCAGGGACTAGCGGGGGGCGAAGAGACCCAGTACTTC. Translating it yields CASSQGLAGGEETQYF.

The V and J genes are TRBV7-3 and TRBJ1-2, with a tentative D call TRBD1 (6 bases). The CDR3 runs to 14 residues. CDR1 and CDR2 from the germline V gene are SGHTA and FQGTGA. V was clipped by 5 bases and J by 7 bases, with 17 bases between them. CDR3 in amino acids: CASSPDQGSVGYTF. CDR3 bases: TGTGCCAGCAGCCCCGACCAGGGGTCGGTTGGCTACACCTTC.

The chain uses TRBV3-1 (or the pseudogene TRBV3-2) and TRBJ2-1; D call uncertain. Deletions cut 1 base from V and 7 bases from J, with 5 bases between. This CDR3 has 12 amino acids. Germline V gene sequence: CDR1 LGHDT, CDR2 YNNKEL (reference sequence). The CDR3 DNA reads as TGTGCCAGCAGCCAAGTCTCTAATGAGCAGTTCTTC. Residues: CASSQVSNEQFF.

DNA of the CDR3: TGTGCCATCCTAGAGGGGGACTCCTATAATTCACCCCTCCACTTT. As protein: CAILEGDSYNSPLHF. The V and J genes are TRBV6-6 and TRBJ1-6; D is possibly TRBD1 (6 bases). The CDR3 has 15 amino acids. V shed 10 bases and J shed 0 bases, with 13 bases lying between them. CDR1 MNHNY and CDR2 SVGAGI come from the germline V gene (reference sequence).

This clone is large in the sample. The chain joins TRBV11-3 to TRBJ2-1; 9 bases align to TRBD1. V shed 1 base, J shed 6 bases, and the junction held 4 bases outside the gene matches. The CDR3 extends over 15 amino acids. Germline V gene lookup returns CDR1 SGHNT and CDR2 YENEEA. CDR3 in DNA: TGTGCCAGCAGCTTAGGTCCGACAGGGGGCAATGAGCAGTTCTTC. It codes for CASSLGPTGGNEQFF. Together with reference TRBV11-3 and TRBJ2-1, the CDR3 gives the full variable domain: EAGVVQSPRYKIIEKKQPVAFWCNPISGHNTLYWYLQNLGQGPELLIRYENEEAVDDSQLPKDRFSAERLKGVDSTLKIQPAELGDSAVYLCASSLGPTGGNEQFFGPGTRLTVL.

The rearrangement uses TRBV5-6 and TRBJ2-5; no reliable D call. This CDR3 comprises 14 residues. Trimming removed 1 base from V and 1 base from J, with 8 bases in between. Looked up from germline, CDR1 is SGHDT and CDR2 is YYEEEE. CDR3 residues: CASSLTQAQETQYF. CDR3 nucleotides: TGTGCCAGCAGCTTGACCCAGGCCCAAGAGACCCAGTACTTC.

The chain carries TRBV19 and TRBJ2-1, with 7 bases lining up with TRBD2. Germline V gene lookup returns CDR1 LNHDA and CDR2 SQIVND (reference sequence). V was clipped by 7 bases and J by 0 bases; unmatched bases: 15. There are 18 residues in the CDR3. The DNA of the CDR3 is TGTGCCAGTACCCCCGGGGGGAGGGGTCCATCCTCCTACAATGAGCAGTTCTTC. This encodes CASTPGGRGPSSYNEQFF.

The chain joins TRBV6-5 to TRBJ1-1, with 7 bases lining up with TRBD1. V shed 3 bases and J 2 bases; nucleotides not matched to a gene: 6. CDR1 is MNHEY, CDR2 SVGAGI, per germline. The CDR3 consists of 15 residues. The CDR3 nucleotides read TGTGCCAGCAGTTATGGGGGACAGCTCAACACTGAAGCTTTCTTT. Translation: CASSYGGQLNTEAFF.